These T cell receptor beta chains were read from a single sample in a study of cytomegalovirus exposure and HLA in healthy donors. Produced via immunoSEQ multiplex PCR; TCRdb's table is partial and in-frame only. Listed are roughly 120,000 clones; roughly 3.5% falls within the top ten. Sequencing input: PBMCs. Receptors were obtained from a man aged 25 to 40 in good health and CMV-seronegative. Each CDR3 is given without its conserved first and last residue.

v_gene: TRBV7-9
len: 13
CDR3aa: ASSWDRGAGYEQY

v_gene: TRBV5-1
len: 11
CDR3aa: ASSFQGWDGYT

v_gene: TRBV7-7
len: 13
CDR3aa: ASSAGTTNTGELF

v_gene: TRBV15
len: 11
CDR3aa: ATSTLNTGELF

v_gene: TRBV6-1
len: 12
CDR3aa: ASSEDGQGSEAF

v_gene: TRBV25-1
len: 15
CDR3aa: ASSAQLGDSSNTEAF

v_gene: TRBV7-9
len: 12
CDR3aa: AVQRGGPTDTQY

v_gene: TRBV11-3
len: 14
CDR3aa: ASSLGLAGGKGEQF

v_gene: TRBV7-7
len: 14
CDR3aa: ASSLTILAGEETQY

v_gene: TRBV27
len: 14
CDR3aa: ASSWTWDRGYSPLH

v_gene: TRBV18
len: 14
CDR3aa: ASSPPPGTNKNIQY

v_gene: TRBV9
len: 13
CDR3aa: ASSRGRSGTGELF

v_gene: TRBV6-5
len: 11
CDR3aa: ASIDRVSYEQY

v_gene: TRBV6-6
len: 12
CDR3aa: ASRIGTGGHEQY

v_gene: TRBV5-4
len: 12
CDR3aa: ASSLRGQPYEQY

v_gene: TRBV7-2
len: 11
CDR3aa: ASSFTGSYGYT

v_gene: TRBV6-5
len: 12
CDR3aa: ASSYGRMGAREY

v_gene: TRBV7-2
len: 13
CDR3aa: ASSPGIGWYQTQY

v_gene: TRBV5-1
len: 13
CDR3aa: ASSLEHLAKNIQY

v_gene: TRBV28
len: 12
CDR3aa: ASSLTGSSYEQY

v_gene: TRBV18
len: 16
CDR3aa: ASSPAGQGPYSGNTIY

v_gene: TRBV15
len: 16
CDR3aa: ATSRYLMGAQGSGGYT

v_gene: TRBV7-6
len: 14
CDR3aa: ASSLAEPGSTGELF

v_gene: TRBV6-1
len: 12
CDR3aa: ASSETAYDYEQY

v_gene: TRBV2
len: 11
CDR3aa: ASRTGEAGELF

v_gene: TRBV5-4
len: 11
CDR3aa: ASSLGDRQAIY

v_gene: TRBV7-8
len: 16
CDR3aa: ASSPLGDSILSYNEQF

v_gene: TRBV11-2
len: 14
CDR3aa: ASSPSFSGAADTQY

v_gene: TRBV30
len: 11
CDR3aa: AWSVGGAGTQY

v_gene: TRBV5-6
len: 15
CDR3aa: ASSLLYRQVGNSPLH

v_gene: TRBV7-9
len: 12
CDR3aa: ASSVGGGGQPQH

v_gene: TRBV27
len: 13
CDR3aa: ASTGTALNTGELF

v_gene: TRBV19
len: 11
CDR3aa: ASSPRVGSPLH

v_gene: TRBV19
len: 15
CDR3aa: ASSSLAGGSNTGELF

v_gene: TRBV7-2
len: 12
CDR3aa: ASSLWTAYTEAF

v_gene: TRBV7-2
len: 14
CDR3aa: ASSHSGGLSNQPQH

v_gene: TRBV19
len: 11
CDR3aa: ASSPNYIGAAF

v_gene: TRBV27
len: 14
CDR3aa: ASSPPGQGRRNIQY

v_gene: TRBV5-1
len: 10
CDR3aa: ASSLDGETQY

v_gene: TRBV13
len: 18
CDR3aa: ASSPNPLGTGASGANVLT

v_gene: TRBV5-1
len: 13
CDR3aa: ASSLLGQGMDTQY

v_gene: TRBV9
len: 12
CDR3aa: ASSATGQQETQY

v_gene: TRBV6-5
len: 13
CDR3aa: ASSYSGGVEETQY

v_gene: TRBV5-1
len: 15
CDR3aa: ASSLGQGALMSTEAF

v_gene: TRBV19
len: 11
CDR3aa: ASRRDRKETQY